The entry below describes one T cell receptor (beta chain). The CDR3 sequence is 15 residues long. Germline CDR1 is LNHDA and CDR2 is SQIVND (reference sequence). V was pared by 7 bases and J by 5 bases, with 18 bases between. This sample stems from a study of T cell changes during pregnancy in multiple sclerosis. Produced via immunoSEQ multiplex PCR; TCRdb's table is partial and in-frame only. The sample yields under 50,000 clones, 90% to 95% seen once. The origin of this receptor is a female donor with multiple sclerosis, enrolled in a pregnancy study. The input for sequencing was CD4+ T cells from peripheral blood mononuclear cells, taken after pregnancy. J is TRBJ1-5 and V is TRBV19; a possible D gene is TRBD1 (6 bases). The chain's CDR3 is CASTTGRGAYQPQHF. CDR3 DNA sequence: TGTGCCAGTACTACGGGGCGGGGGGCTTATCAGCCCCAGCATTTT.